These 15 T cell receptor beta chains were sequenced from one sample in a study of CD8+ T cells in alopecia areata. Extracted RNA was reverse transcribed, and the resulting cDNA served as sequencing template. TCRdb keeps only in-frame clones here, not all; method: immunoSEQ multiplex PCR. The table records around 250,000 clones, around 67% of them present only once. The input for sequencing was CD4+ T cells sorted from blood, taken at week 0. These receptors were obtained from a human donor with alopecia areata.

The CDR3 sequence is CASSPDRGLNTEAFF. For the CDR3, the DNA is TGTGCCAGCTCACCAGACAGGGGTTTGAACACTGAAGCTTTCTTT. The chain uses TRBV6-5 and TRBJ1-1, with 8 bases that match TRBD1. The CDR3 is 15 residues long. The germline V gene has CDR1 MNHEY and CDR2 SVGAGI. Germline trimming cut 8 bases from V and 0 bases from J; bases unmatched to any gene: 8.

The chain joins TRBV7-2 to TRBJ2-1, with TRBD1 identical over 7 bases. Germline V lookup: CDR1 SGHTA, CDR2 FQGNSA. The CDR3 covers 16 residues. Trimming removed 5 bases from V and 0 bases from J; junction bases left unmatched: 7. CDR3 amino acids: CASSPIRDSSYNEQFF. In DNA, the CDR3 is TGTGCCAGCAGCCCAATCCGGGACAGCTCCTACAATGAGCAGTTCTTC.

Only one count was recorded for this clone. The V gene is TRBV5-1, the J gene TRBJ2-5; no clear D. This CDR3 contains 13 residues. CDR1 and CDR2 (germline): SGHRS, YFSETQ. V dropped 6 bases and J dropped 4 bases, with 13 bases sitting between them. Written as DNA, the CDR3 is TGCGCCAGCACCAAAGACGGTGGAGAGACCCAGTACTTC. This codes for CASTKDGGETQYF.

As for this clone: Compared with germline, one end of the junction differs, possibly owing to a read error. V and J are TRBV7-9 and TRBJ2-7; possible D gene TRBD1, 5 bases. There are 14 residues in the CDR3. In germline, CDR1 is SEHNR, CDR2 FQNEAQ (reference sequence). CDR3 DNA: TGTGCCAGCAGCTTAGAGGGAACCTGGACAAGGTTTTTCTTC. Encoded protein: CASSLEGTWTRFFF.

In DNA form, the CDR3 reads TGCAGCGTTGCCGGGACAGGGATAGGGACCCAGTACTTC. Amino acids: CSVAGTGIGTQYF. The rearrangement uses TRBV29-1 and TRBJ2-5; 9 bases fit TRBD1. In germline, CDR1 is SQVTM, CDR2 ANQGSEA. The CDR3 length is 13 residues. V gave up 4 bases and J gave up 7 bases; unmatched junction bases: 7.

The sample holds one count of this clone. This CDR3 reads CASSTRLATSRNSPLHF. DNA for the CDR3: TGTGCCAGCAGTACACGTTTGGCAACCAGTCGTAATTCACCCCTCCACTTT. The chain uses TRBV13 and TRBJ1-6, with unresolved D. Trimming took 6 bases from V and 6 from J, leaving 21 bases between them. From germline, CDR1 is PRHDT and CDR2 FYEKMQ (reference sequence). The CDR3 runs 17 residues.

Points on this clone: At the DNA level, this CDR3 is encoded by other sequences in the same sample as well. This chain joins TRBV7-9 and TRBJ2-5; D is uncertain. The CDR3 covers 11 residues. Germline lookup yields CDR1 SEHNR and CDR2 FQNEAQ (reference sequence). Trimming cost V 3 bases and J 2 bases, with 1 base left between them. DNA of the CDR3: TGTGCCAGCAGCTTTCAAGAGACCCAGTACTTC. Translation gives CASSFQETQYF.

This clone showed up just once. V gene TRBV30 combines with J gene TRBJ1-6; weak D call: TRBD1 (6 bases). The ends were cut back, 5 bases at V and 10 bases at J, with 12 bases in the middle. CDR3 length equals 12 residues. Germline-derived CDR1 and CDR2 are GTSNPN and SVGIG (reference sequence). The DNA of the CDR3 is TGTGCCTGGTTACAGGGTGTCTCACCCCTCCACTTT. Translation gives CAWLQGVSPLHF.

The rearrangement uses TRBV27 and TRBJ1-2; D gene unclear. V was cut by 6 bases and J by 3 bases, with 14 bases left in between. The CDR3 is 14 amino acids. In germline, CDR1 is MNHEY, CDR2 SMNVEV (reference sequence). The CDR3, as DNA: TGTGCCAGCAGATTCCGGAGATGGGACTATGGCTACACCTTC. Its translation: CASRFRRWDYGYTF.

J is TRBJ2-7 and V is TRBV7-8, with D tentatively TRBD1 (6 bases). The CDR3 length is 14 residues. The germline V gene encodes CDR1 SGHVS and CDR2 FQNEAQ. V was clipped by 6 bases and J by 4 bases, with 16 bases between them. CDR3 in DNA: TGTGCCAGCAGTCTCGGGGACATTCGATACGAGCAGTACTTC. Its protein product is CASSLGDIRYEQYF.

This rearrangement joins TRBV9 to TRBJ2-1; TRBD1 agrees at 10 bases. Trimming at V came to 4 bases and at J to 7 bases, leaving 5 bases not matched to a gene. This CDR3 spans 14 amino acids. CDR1 SGDLS and CDR2 YYNGEE come from the germline V gene. CDR3 protein: CASSLRTGGNEQFF. The CDR3 DNA follows: TGTGCCAGCAGCCTTCGGACAGGGGGGAATGAGCAGTTCTTC.

V gene TRBV7-3 combines with J gene TRBJ1-6; TRBD1 matches 8 bases. With 4 bases clipped from V and 9 bases from J, the junction kept 8 bases outside the gene matches. Germline loops: CDR1 SGHTA, CDR2 FQGTGA. The CDR3 is made up of 15 amino acids. The CDR3 region is CASSSGQGLTSPLHF. The CDR3 DNA sequence: TGTGCCAGCAGCTCCGGACAGGGATTGACTTCACCCCTCCACTTT.

This chain links TRBV29-1 with TRBJ2-7; D not resolved. Trimming removed 7 bases from V and 3 bases from J, with 16 bases in between. Germline V lookup: CDR1 SQVTM, CDR2 ANQGSEA. This CDR3 is built from 13 residues. CDR3: CSAARQGFYEQYF. In DNA form, the CDR3 reads TGCAGCGCCGCCCGACAAGGGTTCTACGAGCAGTACTTC.

The V and J genes are TRBV5-6 and TRBJ1-1; D not resolved. Trimming stripped 7 bases from V and 0 bases from J, with 7 bases between. This CDR3 has 12 residues. The germline gives CDR1 SGHDT, CDR2 YYEEEE. As DNA, the CDR3 is TGTGCCAGCGGTCGTTTGAACACTGAAGCTTTCTTT. Residues: CASGRLNTEAFF.

The chain joins TRBV30 to TRBJ1-4; D call uncertain. The CDR3 is 10 residues long. Germline values: CDR1 GTSNPN, CDR2 SVGIG (reference sequence). Between the trimmed V and J ends, which lost 5 bases and 12 bases, there was a span of 10 bases. The CDR3 reads CAWGGGELFF. The DNA of the CDR3 is TGTGCCTGGGGCGGCGGGGAACTGTTTTTT.